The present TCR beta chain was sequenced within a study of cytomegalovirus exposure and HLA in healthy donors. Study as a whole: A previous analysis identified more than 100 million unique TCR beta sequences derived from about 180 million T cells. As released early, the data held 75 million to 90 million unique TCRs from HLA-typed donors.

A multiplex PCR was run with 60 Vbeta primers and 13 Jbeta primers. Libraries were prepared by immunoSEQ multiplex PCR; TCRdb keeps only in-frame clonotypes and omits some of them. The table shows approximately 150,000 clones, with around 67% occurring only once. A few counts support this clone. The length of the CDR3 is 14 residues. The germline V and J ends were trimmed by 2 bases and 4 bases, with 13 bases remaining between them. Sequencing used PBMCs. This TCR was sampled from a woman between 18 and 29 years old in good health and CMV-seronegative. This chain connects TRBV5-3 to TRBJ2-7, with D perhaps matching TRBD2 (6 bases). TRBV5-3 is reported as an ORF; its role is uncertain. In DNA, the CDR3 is TGTGCCAGAAGCTTCCTAGCGCTGGGGTACGAGCAGTACTTC. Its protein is CARSFLALGYEQYF.